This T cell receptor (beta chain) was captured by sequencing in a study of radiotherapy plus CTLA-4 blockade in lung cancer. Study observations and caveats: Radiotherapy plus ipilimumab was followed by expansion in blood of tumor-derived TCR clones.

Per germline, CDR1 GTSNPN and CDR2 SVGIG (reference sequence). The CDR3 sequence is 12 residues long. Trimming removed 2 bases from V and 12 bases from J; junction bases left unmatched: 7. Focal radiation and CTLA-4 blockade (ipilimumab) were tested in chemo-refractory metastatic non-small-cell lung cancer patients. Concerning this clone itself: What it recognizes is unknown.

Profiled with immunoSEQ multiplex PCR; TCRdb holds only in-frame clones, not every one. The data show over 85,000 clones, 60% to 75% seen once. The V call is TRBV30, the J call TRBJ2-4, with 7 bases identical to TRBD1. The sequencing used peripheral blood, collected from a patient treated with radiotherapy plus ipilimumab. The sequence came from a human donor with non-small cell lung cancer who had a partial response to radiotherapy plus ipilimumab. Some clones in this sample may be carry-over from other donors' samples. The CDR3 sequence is CAWSPTGVRQYF. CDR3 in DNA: TGTGCCTGGAGTCCCACAGGGGTCCGTCAGTACTTC.